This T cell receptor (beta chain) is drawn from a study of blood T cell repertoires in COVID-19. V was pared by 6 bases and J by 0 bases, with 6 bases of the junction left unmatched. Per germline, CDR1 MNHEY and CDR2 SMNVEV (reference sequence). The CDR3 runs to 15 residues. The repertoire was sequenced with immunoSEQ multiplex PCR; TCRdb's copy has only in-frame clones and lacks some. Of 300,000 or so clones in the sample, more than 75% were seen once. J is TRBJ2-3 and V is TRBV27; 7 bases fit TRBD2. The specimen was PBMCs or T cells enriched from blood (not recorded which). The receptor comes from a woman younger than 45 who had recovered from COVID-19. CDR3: CASRINGGSTDTQYF. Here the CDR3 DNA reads TGTGCCAGCAGGATTAACGGGGGGAGCACAGATACGCAGTATTTT.